The 27 T cell receptor beta chains given below trace back to one sample, sequenced in a study of CD8+ T cells in alopecia areata. Treatment in this sample: oral pan-JAK inhibitor, 5-10 mg twice daily. Sequencing relied on a cDNA template that was reverse transcribed from extracted RNA. Profiling relied on immunoSEQ multiplex PCR, and the TCRdb table lists in-frame clones only, not all of them. The sample carries about 64,000 clones, 40% to 55% recorded once. The sequenced sample was CD8+ T cells sorted from blood, obtained around week 36, from a patient treated with tofacitinib. The receptors originated from a human donor with alopecia areata.

Worth noting for this clone: Other nucleotide sequences in the sample specify the same CDR3. The V gene is TRBV30, the J gene TRBJ2-7; D perhaps matches TRBD2 (6 bases). The CDR3 runs to 14 residues. CDR1 and CDR2 (germline): GTSNPN, SVGIG (reference sequence). V lost 0 bases and J lost 4, with 13 bases in between. CDR3 nucleotide sequence: TGTGCCTGGAGTGTTGGAACGGGAGATTACGAGCAGTACTTC. Its translation: CAWSVGTGDYEQYF.

The rearrangement links TRBV11-2 to TRBJ2-7; D is undetermined. The CDR3 is 10 residues long. CDR1 SGHAT and CDR2 FQNNGV come from the germline V gene. Trimming removed 1 base at V and 10 bases at J, with 5 bases between. CDR3 in amino acids: CASSLGPQYF. The CDR3 DNA reads as TGTGCCAGCAGCTTAGGGCCCCAGTACTTC.

The chain employs TRBV30 and TRBJ2-7; TRBD2 might be the D (6 bases). V lost 3 bases, J lost 4 bases, and 16 bases lay in between. The germline V gene has CDR1 GTSNPN and CDR2 SVGIG (reference sequence). The CDR3 contains 14 residues. The CDR3 sequence is CAWRHPGRSYEQYF. The CDR3 bases are TGTGCCTGGAGGCATCCGGGGAGGTCATACGAGCAGTACTTC.

This chain uses TRBV4-1 with TRBJ2-7, with 8 bases lining up with TRBD2. With 0 bases clipped from V and 6 bases from J, the junction kept 7 bases outside the gene matches. The CDR3 contains 15 residues. Germline V gene data show CDR1 as MGHRA and CDR2 as YSYEKL. CDR3 amino acids: CASSQDVGLVREQYF. The CDR3 DNA sequence: TGCGCCAGCAGCCAAGATGTGGGACTAGTACGCGAGCAGTACTTC.

The gene calls are TRBV29-1 and TRBJ2-3, with 11 bases aligning to TRBD2. V shed 4 bases and J 1 base; nucleotides not matched to a gene: 4. The germline gives CDR1 SQVTM, CDR2 ANQGSEA. The CDR3 is 15 residues long. This CDR3 is CSVAQTSGGTDTQYF. CDR3 in DNA: TGCAGCGTTGCCCAGACTAGCGGGGGCACAGATACGCAGTATTTT.

This clone showed up just once. CDR3: CASSRYHSYNQPQHF. DNA for the CDR3: TGCGCCAGCAGCCGATATCACAGTTACAATCAGCCCCAGCATTTT. The chain is built from TRBV4-1 and TRBJ1-5; D unresolved. This CDR3 has 15 residues. The germline CDR1 and CDR2 sequences are MGHRA and YSYEKL. Trimming removed 4 bases at V and 3 bases at J, with 13 bases between.

This clone was seen only a few times. This chain's CDR3 is CASSLGVAVSDTQYF. Here the CDR3 DNA reads TGTGCCAGCAGCTTGGGGGTAGCTGTTTCAGATACGCAGTATTTT. The chain joins TRBV7-9 to TRBJ2-3, with D possibly called TRBD1 or TRBD2 (5 bases each). The CDR3 has 15 amino acids. The germline V and J ends were trimmed by 3 bases and 4 bases, with 14 bases remaining between them. CDR1 is SEHNR and CDR2 is FQNEAQ in the germline V gene (reference sequence). Full variable domain (missing parts from reference TRBV7-9 and TRBJ2-3): DTGVSQNPRHKITKRGQNVTFRCDPISEHNRLYWYRQTLGQGPEFLTYFQNEAQLEKSRLLSDRFSAERPKGSFSTLEIQRTEQGDSAMYLCASSLGVAVSDTQYFGPGTRLTVL.

The chain combines TRBV4-1 with TRBJ2-7, with a possible D match to TRBD1 (6 bases). Germline CDR1 MGHRA, CDR2 YSYEKL. The CDR3 runs 15 residues. V was cut by 2 bases and J by 4 bases, with 15 bases left in between. The CDR3 spells CASSQLQGAGYEQYF. The CDR3 bases are TGCGCCAGCAGCCAATTACAGGGCGCTGGGTACGAGCAGTACTTC.

The V gene is TRBV29-1, the J gene TRBJ2-2; TRBD1 might be the D (6 bases). The germline CDR1 and CDR2 sequences are SQVTM and ANQGSEA. The CDR3 sequence is 12 residues long. V was shortened by 7 bases and J by 1 base, with 7 bases between the two germline ends. The CDR3 nucleotides are TGCAGCGGAGGGGGGAACACCGGGGAGCTGTTTTTT. It translates to CSGGGNTGELFF.

This rearrangement joins TRBV6-5 to TRBJ1-1; D call uncertain. Trimming pared 0 bases from V and 6 bases from J, leaving 11 bases between. The CDR3 is 14 amino acids. Per germline, CDR1 MNHEY and CDR2 SVGAGI. The CDR3 loop reads CASSYSNGGSEAFF. The CDR3, as DNA: TGTGCCAGCAGTTACTCTAATGGTGGGTCTGAAGCTTTCTTT.

The CDR3 sequence: CASREGANEQYF. CDR3 DNA: TGTGCCAGCAGAGAAGGTGCCAACGAGCAGTACTTC. The chain couples TRBV27 to TRBJ2-7, with D uncertain. The CDR3 extends over 12 amino acids. V lost 6 bases and J lost 5, with 11 bases in between. Per the germline V gene, CDR1 is MNHEY and CDR2 is SMNVEV (reference sequence).

The rearrangement uses TRBV29-1 and TRBJ1-2; D might be TRBD1 (6 bases). Between the trimmed V and J ends, which lost 2 bases and 8 bases, there was a span of 15 bases. Germline V gives CDR1 SQVTM, CDR2 ANQGSEA. The CDR3 has 13 residues. CDR3 nucleotide sequence: TGCAGCGTTGAATATGGGGGCCCGGCGGGCTACACCTTC. Encoded protein: CSVEYGGPAGYTF.

Details on this clone: Other DNA variants within this sample encode the same CDR3. The chain recombines TRBV2 with TRBJ2-7; D remains ambiguous. Trimming took off 6 bases at V and 4 bases at J, with 4 bases between the two ends. Germline CDR1 and CDR2: SNHLY and FYNNEI. The CDR3 is made up of 10 amino acids. The CDR3 coding sequence is TGTGCCAGCAGAGGTTACGAGCAGTACTTC. It codes for CASRGYEQYF.

This clone was counted between two and nine times. J is TRBJ1-1 and V is TRBV29-1; a weak D match, TRBD1 (5 bases). Per germline, CDR1 SQVTM and CDR2 ANQGSEA. The V end was cut by 7 bases, the J end by 2 bases, with 17 bases between. The CDR3 consists of 14 residues. CDR3 sequence reads: CSGSSGTSNTEAFF. The CDR3 DNA follows: TGCAGCGGTAGTTCCGGGACCTCTAACACTGAAGCTTTCTTT.

V and J are TRBV7-2 and TRBJ2-7, with a possible D match to TRBD1 (6 bases). CDR1 and CDR2 (germline): SGHTA, FQGNSA. This CDR3 has 15 amino acids. The germline V and J ends were trimmed by 5 bases and 9 bases, with 23 bases remaining between them. The CDR3 reads CASSPPEDRLRLQYF. The CDR3 DNA reads TGTGCCAGCAGCCCACCCGAGGACAGATTACGATTGCAGTACTTC.

This clone was picked up a small number of times. The V call is TRBV28, the J call TRBJ2-3, with 11 bases identical to TRBD2. The CDR3 consists of 17 residues. V gave up 6 bases and J gave up 6 bases; unmatched junction bases: 14. Germline CDR1 MDHEN, CDR2 SYDVKM. CDR3 sequence (DNA): TGTGCCAGCAGCTCCCGAATAGCGGGAGGGGCGGCGGATACGCAGTATTTT. Translated: CASSSRIAGGAADTQYF.

V is TRBV27 and J is TRBJ2-2, with D unclear. The V gene's germline CDR1 is MNHEY and CDR2 SMNVEV (reference sequence). CDR3 length equals 12 residues. V was clipped by 3 bases and J by 4 bases, with 3 bases between them. The CDR3 DNA is TGTGCCAGCAGTTTGAGCACCGGGGAGCTGTTTTTT. This encodes CASSLSTGELFF.

The V and J genes are TRBV30 and TRBJ2-4; TRBD2 is a possible D gene (6 bases). Germline assignment: CDR1 GTSNPN and CDR2 SVGIG (reference sequence). The CDR3 extends over 13 amino acids. Trimming took 7 bases from V and 5 from J, leaving 15 bases between them. DNA of the CDR3: TGTGCCTCTTTCGTCGGGGGTGAAAACATTCAGTACTTC. This translates into CASFVGGENIQYF. Variable domain in full (rest from reference TRBV30 and TRBJ2-4): SQTIHQWPATLVQPVGSPLSLECTVEGTSNPNLYWYRQAAGRGLQLLFYSVGIGQISSEVPQNLSASRPQDRQFILSSKKLLLSDSGFYLCASFVGGENIQYFGAGTRLSVL.

This clone was seen only a few times. The chain recombines TRBV5-1 with TRBJ1-1; a possible D gene is TRBD1 (6 bases). V was trimmed by 2 bases and J by 4 bases, leaving 15 bases between them. In germline, CDR1 is SGHRS, CDR2 YFSETQ. The CDR3 extends over 15 amino acids. Here the CDR3 reads CASSLGGRVGTEAFF. CDR3 DNA: TGCGCCAGCAGCTTAGGGGGACGAGTAGGCACTGAAGCTTTCTTT.

The genes are TRBV25-1 and TRBJ1-1; unclear D gene. Trimming stripped 8 bases from V and 1 base from J, with 8 bases between. This CDR3 has 12 amino acids. Germline CDR1 and CDR2: MGHDK and SYGVNS. CDR3: CASGDGNTEAFF. The CDR3, as DNA: TGTGCCAGCGGCGACGGGAACACTGAAGCTTTCTTT.

This clone was observed a few times. This chain joins TRBV29-1 and TRBJ2-1; 7 bases match TRBD1. The germline gives CDR1 SQVTM, CDR2 ANQGSEA. Trimming took 0 bases from V and 10 from J; bases not matched to a gene: 15. The CDR3 spans 16 residues. The CDR3 protein is CSVEESRGQPAGEQFF. The CDR3 DNA is TGCAGCGTTGAAGAGAGTCGGGGACAGCCCGCCGGGGAGCAGTTCTTC.

This clone has just a few counts. The J gene is TRBJ1-2, the V gene TRBV29-1; 8 bases map to TRBD1. The CDR3 consists of 15 residues. Germline trimming cut 4 bases from V and 8 bases from J; bases unmatched to any gene: 15. Germline values: CDR1 SQVTM, CDR2 ANQGSEA. The CDR3 DNA reads as TGCAGCGTTGCTGGCCTGGACAGGGAGCTAGTGGGCTACACCTTC. As protein: CSVAGLDRELVGYTF. Looking up the rest from reference TRBV29-1 and TRBJ1-2 gives the full variable domain: SAVISQKPSRDICQRGTSLTIQCQVDSQVTMMFWYRQQPGQSLTLIATANQGSEATYESGFVIDKFPISRPNLTFSTLTVSNMSPEDSSIYLCSVAGLDRELVGYTFGSGTRLTVV.

This clone was counted many times. The J gene is TRBJ1-5, the V gene TRBV6-5, with TRBD1 matching 7 bases. The junction had 12 bases not matched to a gene; V was cut back by 6 bases and J by 7 bases. Germline CDR1 is MNHEY and CDR2 is SVGAGI. The CDR3 is made up of 15 amino acids. The CDR3 DNA is TGTGCCAGCAGCTCCACCGGGACAGTCTCACAGCCCCAGCATTTT. It specifies CASSSTGTVSQPQHF.

The chain joins TRBV30 to TRBJ1-5, with 7 nucleotides matching TRBD1. The germline CDR1 and CDR2 sequences are GTSNPN and SVGIG (reference sequence). The CDR3 loop spans 13 amino acids. Germline trimming cut 2 bases from V and 7 bases from J; bases unmatched to any gene: 5. The CDR3 DNA follows: TGTGCCTGGAGTTCGACAGGGTTCCAGCCCCAGCATTTT. Encoded protein: CAWSSTGFQPQHF.

This clone has only a few counts. The chain joins TRBV9 to TRBJ2-2; D is undetermined. The CDR3 contains 12 residues. V lost 3 bases and J 7 bases, leaving 7 bases between the germline ends. Germline values: CDR1 SGDLS, CDR2 YYNGEE. CDR3 DNA: TGTGCCAGCAGCGGAGTGGGCGGGGAGCTGTTTTTT. Translating it yields CASSGVGGELFF.

The gene calls are TRBV7-9 and TRBJ2-1; D unresolved. The germline V gene has CDR1 SEHNR and CDR2 FQNEAQ (reference sequence). V lost 1 base and J 8 bases, leaving 6 bases between the germline ends. CDR3 size: 12 residues. CDR3 residues: CASSLEVDEQFF. CDR3 DNA: TGTGCCAGCAGCTTAGAAGTTGATGAGCAGTTCTTC.

CDR3 amino acids: CAIKTGSNEQYF. CDR3 bases: TGTGCCATCAAAACAGGATCGAACGAGCAGTACTTC. The chain has TRBV10-3 and TRBJ2-7; a possible D gene is TRBD1 (5 bases). Trimming removed 7 bases at V and 5 bases at J, with 12 bases between. Germline CDR1 ENHRY, CDR2 SYGVKD. This CDR3 contains 12 residues.